This T cell receptor beta chain comes out of a study of cytomegalovirus exposure and HLA in healthy donors. Across the whole study: Assignment to the Caucasian-associated ancestry cluster applied to around four fifths of the 300 to 500 genotyped donors.

The ends were cut back, 10 bases at V and 3 bases at J, with 15 bases in the middle. In germline, CDR1 is MNHNS, CDR2 SASEGT. The CDR3 spans 14 residues. The PCR ran on 60 Vbeta and 13 Jbeta primers. This table comes from immunoSEQ multiplex PCR, and its TCRdb copy is limited to in-frame clones, with some not included. This repertoire shows roughly 130,000 clones, about three quarters found once; its top ten account for over 1.5%. Input material: PBMCs. The gene calls are TRBV6-1 and TRBJ2-2; D remains ambiguous. This receptor was taken from a man in his forties in good health and CMV-seronegative. CDR3 region: CATQVGADTGELFF. The CDR3 coding sequence is TGTGCCACCCAAGTGGGTGCGGACACCGGGGAGCTGTTTTTT.